One sample yielded the 18 T cell receptor beta chains listed below, sequenced in a study of T-cell memory formation after mild COVID-19. A single record per CDR3 protein comes from TCRdb applying MiXCR to the 5' RACE reads. The repertoire holds roughly 610,000 distinct CDR3 sequences, with 15% to 20% as singletons. The sequencing input was PBMCs or a T cell subset sorted from them (not recorded which). These TCRs come from an adult woman who had mild COVID-19 (a few samples of this study predate the infection). Cell type and time point are not known.

This chain links TRBV20-1 with TRBJ2-1, with 9 bases lining up with TRBD2. CDR3 length equals 19 residues. The trim removed 6 bases at V and 0 bases at J, leaving 18 bases unmatched. CDR1 and CDR2 (germline): DFQATT, SNEGSKA (reference sequence). The CDR3: CSARLGGLAGSSSYNEQFF. The CDR3 nucleotides are TGCAGTGCCCGGTTAGGTGGGCTAGCGGGATCGAGCTCCTACAATGAGCAGTTCTTC.

By share, this clonotype ranks as medium-sized. The chain recombines TRBV7-3 with TRBJ2-3; no reliable D call. The CDR3 spans 15 residues. V gave up 4 bases and J gave up 0 bases, with 11 bases separating them. Germline V gives CDR1 SGHTA, CDR2 FQGTGA. CDR3 sequence (DNA): TGTGCCAGCAGCTCATTAGCAAGGAGCACAGATACGCAGTATTTT. This sequence encodes CASSSLARSTDTQYF. Based on the CDR3 plus reference TRBV7-3 and TRBJ2-3, the full variable domain is GAGVSQTPSNKVTEKGKYVELRCDPISGHTALYWYRQSLGQGPEFLIYFQGTGAADDSGLPNDRFFAVRPEGSVSTLKIQRTERGDSAVYLCASSSLARSTDTQYFGPGTRLTVL.

This clonotype was found a few times. This sequence joins TRBV14 and TRBJ2-3; D possibly corresponds to TRBD2 (6 bases). The germline gives CDR1 SGHDN, CDR2 FVKESK. Trimming took 4 bases from V and 1 from J, leaving 12 bases between them. The CDR3 sequence is 15 residues long. CDR3 DNA: TGTGCCAGCAGCCCTAGACTAGGGGGCACAGATACGCAGTATTTT. This encodes CASSPRLGGTDTQYF.

The J gene is TRBJ2-3, the V gene TRBV7-3, with TRBD1 as a possible D gene (5 bases). This CDR3 contains 14 residues. Looked up from germline, CDR1 is SGHTA and CDR2 is FQGTGA. Trimming shortened V by 5 bases and J by 2 bases, and 11 bases separated the two germline ends. The CDR3 bases are TGTGCCAGCAGCATCGACAGCTACACAGATACGCAGTATTTT. Its translation: CASSIDSYTDTQYF.

With regard to this clonotype: A read error may account for a junction end that differs from germline. V usage is TRBV6-5 and J usage is TRBJ2-2; tentatively, D is TRBD1 (5 bases). Germline lookup yields CDR1 MNHEY and CDR2 SVGAGI. The CDR3 has 15 residues. The CDR3 sequence is CASSYSDTNTWELFF. CDR3 sequence (DNA): TGTGCCAGCAGTTACTCGGACACGAACACCTGGGAGCTGTTTTTT.

The CDR3 spells CASSLDGTLREQYF. The CDR3 DNA follows: TGTGCCAGCAGCTTAGATGGGACCCTGAGGGAGCAGTACTTC. This chain joins TRBV7-9 and TRBJ2-7; D is possibly TRBD1 or TRBD2 (5 bases each). V was clipped by 1 base and J by 7 bases, with 14 bases between them. The CDR3 covers 14 residues. The germline gives CDR1 SEHNR, CDR2 FQNEAQ (reference sequence).

Only a few counts were recorded for this clonotype. The chain has TRBV4-3 and TRBJ1-5; D remains unclear. The CDR3 sequence is 14 residues long. Trimming took 1 base from V and 7 from J, leaving 11 bases between them. From germline, CDR1 is LGHNA and CDR2 YSLEER. CDR3 loop: CASSQGNPGQPQHF. The CDR3 DNA follows: TGCGCCAGCAGCCAAGGAAACCCTGGGCAGCCCCAGCATTTT.

The genes are TRBV5-1 and TRBJ2-2; a possible D gene is TRBD1 (6 bases). Trimming cost V 4 bases and J 1 base, with 11 bases left between them. The V gene's germline CDR1 is SGHRS and CDR2 YFSETQ. This CDR3 spans 15 amino acids. The DNA for the CDR3 is TGCGCCAGCAGCGTCACAGGGCAGAACACCGGGGAGCTGTTTTTT. Translation: CASSVTGQNTGELFF.

The chain recombines TRBV24-1 with TRBJ2-5, with D possibly TRBD2 on 7 matching bases. The ends were cut back, 7 bases at V and 5 bases at J, with 13 bases in the middle. CDR3 length: 13 residues. Germline V gene lookup returns CDR1 KGHDR and CDR2 SFDVKD. The CDR3: CATSGGPVETQYF. The CDR3 DNA sequence: TGTGCCACCAGCGGGGGGCCGGTTGAGACCCAGTACTTC.

This clonotype came up a few times. The chain has TRBV5-4 and TRBJ2-1; TRBD2 matches 9 bases. There are 14 residues in the CDR3. V trimming: 4 bases; J trimming: 7 bases; junction bases outside the gene matches: 6. Germline assignment: CDR1 SGHNT and CDR2 YYREEE (reference sequence). The CDR3 DNA reads TGTGCCAGCAGCGTGAGCGGGAGGTGGAATGAGCAGTTCTTC. Translated: CASSVSGRWNEQFF.

In this sample, this clonotype turned up a few times. The J gene is TRBJ2-1, the V gene TRBV6-5, with TRBD1 identical over 10 bases. V was clipped by 5 bases and J by 7 bases; unmatched bases: 5. The CDR3 covers 14 residues. Looked up from germline, CDR1 is MNHEY and CDR2 is SVGAGI. The CDR3 loop is CASSRQGARNEQFF. The CDR3, as DNA: TGTGCCAGCAGTCGACAGGGGGCCAGGAATGAGCAGTTCTTC.

The gene calls are TRBV7-9 and TRBJ1-4; D call uncertain. V lost 4 bases and J lost 10, with 10 bases in between. Germline CDR1 and CDR2: SEHNR and FQNEAQ (reference sequence). The CDR3 extends over 12 amino acids. The CDR3 loop is CASSSGDGKLFF. CDR3 bases: TGTGCCAGCAGCTCCGGGGATGGAAAACTGTTTTTT.

The rearrangement links TRBV27 to TRBJ2-1; 13 bases are shared with TRBD2. Germline CDR1 and CDR2: MNHEY and SMNVEV (reference sequence). Trimming at V came to 10 bases and at J to 11 bases, leaving 14 bases not matched to a gene. CDR3 length: 15 amino acids. CDR3 sequence (DNA): TGTGCCACCGGGGGGGGGACTAGCGGGACCCAAAAGCAGTTCTTC. This gives the protein CATGGGTSGTQKQFF.

The CDR3 coding sequence is TGTGCCAGCAGTTACGGGCGGGGTGGCACTGAAGCTTTCTTT. Protein product: CASSYGRGGTEAFF. The rearrangement uses TRBV6-2 or TRBV6-3 and TRBJ1-1, with D unclear. Germline V gene sequence: CDR1 MNHEY, CDR2 SVGEGT. This CDR3 is 14 amino acids long. Deletions cut 2 bases from V and 4 bases from J, with 11 bases between.

At least ten counts were recorded for this clonotype. J is TRBJ2-2 and V is TRBV29-1; a possible D gene is TRBD1 (6 bases). V was pared by 7 bases and J by 7 bases, with 10 bases between. Germline CDR1 is SQVTM and CDR2 is ANQGSEA. This CDR3 is built from 11 residues. The CDR3: CSAKGGGELFF. The CDR3 region has the DNA TGCAGCGCTAAAGGGGGCGGGGAGCTGTTTTTT.

The rearrangement uses TRBV7-6 and TRBJ2-2, with TRBD1 as a possible D gene (8 bases). The CDR3 has 17 amino acids. CDR1 is SGHVS, CDR2 FNYEAQ, per germline. Trimming shortened V by 4 bases and J by 5 bases, and 20 bases separated the two germline ends. The CDR3 loop reads CASSSSTGGVWTGELFF. CDR3 DNA sequence: TGTGCCAGCAGCTCGTCAACAGGGGGGGTATGGACCGGGGAGCTGTTTTTT. Supplemented by reference TRBV7-6 and TRBJ2-2, the full variable domain reads GAGVSQSPRYKVTKRGQDVALRCDPISGHVSLYWYRQALGQGPEFLTYFNYEAQQDKSGLPNDRFSAERPEGSISTLTIQRTEQRDSAMYRCASSSSTGGVWTGELFFGEGSRLTVL.

The chain uses TRBV3-1 and TRBJ2-7, with D possibly called TRBD1 or TRBD2 (5 bases each). Trimming shortened V by 1 base and J by 6 bases, and 13 bases separated the two germline ends. The CDR3 spans 14 residues. In germline, CDR1 is LGHDT, CDR2 YNNKEL (reference sequence). CDR3 sequence (DNA): TGTGCCAGCAGCCAAGGGGGGTGGGGAACCGAGCAGTACTTC. It translates to CASSQGGWGTEQYF.

This chain connects TRBV29-1 to TRBJ1-5; 7 nucleotides align to TRBD1. With V trimmed by 7 bases and J by 5 bases, 8 bases remained unmatched. This CDR3 contains 13 residues. Germline CDR1 reads SQVTM; CDR2 reads ANQGSEA. The CDR3 DNA is TGCAGCGCGCAGGGAGGGGGCGATCAGCCCCAGCATTTT. Translation: CSAQGGGDQPQHF.